This T cell receptor beta chain stems from a study of T cell responses to AZD1222 COVID-19 vaccine. Study results and caveats: Regions 160-218 and 743-854 dominated among vaccine-associated CD4 TCRs spanning spike. Samples come after the peak T cell response, not at day 14.

Profiling relied on immunoSEQ multiplex PCR, and the TCRdb table lists in-frame clones only, not all of them. The table shows roughly 72,000 clones, with approximately 88% occurring only once. This clone was counted once. The antigen is unknown. Germline V CDR1 and CDR2: MNHEY, SVGAGI. There are 14 residues in the CDR3. Trimming stripped 11 bases from V and 1 base from J, with 17 bases between. The sample was peripheral blood, taken 28 days after the second dose of the MenACWY control vaccine. The sequence was collected from an adult who received the MenACWY meningococcal vaccine as a control. The chain carries TRBV6-5 and TRBJ1-1; D gene uncertain. The CDR3 DNA is TGTGCCTCGGCCCCATACTTCGAGAACACTGAAGCTTTCTTT. Protein product: CASAPYFENTEAFF.